Below, 11 T cell receptor beta chains from the same sample are listed, as sequenced in a study of blood T cell repertoires in COVID-19. The repertoire was sequenced with immunoSEQ multiplex PCR; TCRdb's copy has only in-frame clones and lacks some. The sample shows about 64,000 clones, under 90% of them seen only once. The sequencing sample was made of peripheral blood. Receptors originate from a man aged 50 to 60 with active COVID-19.

This chain connects TRBV2 to TRBJ2-7, with D unresolved. Germline loops: CDR1 SNHLY, CDR2 FYNNEI. This CDR3 is 14 amino acids long. The V end was cut by 5 bases, the J end by 0 bases, with 11 bases between. CDR3 nucleotides: TGTGCCAGCAGTAGCCGCAAAAACTCCTACGAGCAGTACTTC. Its translation is CASSSRKNSYEQYF.

The chain employs TRBV19 and TRBJ1-6; no reliable D call. Germline CDR1 LNHDA, CDR2 SQIVND (reference sequence). This CDR3 comprises 12 residues. V lost 5 bases to trimming and J lost 5 bases, with 4 bases between them. Here the CDR3 DNA reads TGTGCCAGTAGTCAAAATAATTCACCCCTCCACTTT. It is translated as CASSQNNSPLHF.

J is TRBJ2-3 and V is TRBV19; D is perhaps TRBD2 (5 bases). V shed 7 bases and J shed 4 bases, with 18 bases lying between them. Germline CDR1 LNHDA, CDR2 SQIVND (reference sequence). CDR3 length: 15 amino acids. The CDR3 sequence: CASKVSGSGSDTQYF. The CDR3 bases are TGTGCCAGTAAAGTTTCGGGATCCGGCTCAGATACGCAGTATTTT.

This clone was seen just once. The chain is built from TRBV7-3 and TRBJ2-1; 7 bases align to TRBD2. This CDR3 has 12 amino acids. V lost 4 bases to trimming and J lost 7 bases; unmatched junction nucleotides: 1. Germline V gene lookup returns CDR1 SGHTA and CDR2 FQGTGA. CDR3 nucleotide sequence: TGTGCCAGCAGCTCAGCGGGAAATGAGCAGTTCTTC. As protein: CASSSAGNEQFF. The variable domain in full, with the rest retrieved from reference TRBV7-3 and TRBJ2-1, is GAGVSQTPSNKVTEKGKYVELRCDPISGHTALYWYRQSLGQGPEFLIYFQGTGAADDSGLPNDRFFAVRPEGSVSTLKIQRTERGDSAVYLCASSSAGNEQFFGPGTRLTVL.

This chain uses TRBV9 with TRBJ2-7; D perhaps matches TRBD1 (5 bases). The CDR3 sequence is 14 residues long. Germline CDR1 reads SGDLS; CDR2 reads YYNGEE. With 0 bases removed from V and 3 bases from J, the gap between germline ends came to 10 bases. Here the CDR3 DNA reads TGTGCCAGCAGCGTAGGACCAGGGAACTACGAGCAGTACTTC. Translated, it gives CASSVGPGNYEQYF.

V usage is TRBV6-5 and J usage is TRBJ1-1, with 9 bases fitting TRBD1. After removal of 2 bases from V and 7 bases from J, the junction contained 8 bases not matched to a gene. The CDR3 has 15 amino acids. Germline assignment: CDR1 MNHEY and CDR2 SVGAGI. In DNA form, the CDR3 reads TGTGCCAGCAGTTACGTCGGGACAGGGCGATTTGAAGCTTTCTTT. Translating it yields CASSYVGTGRFEAFF.

This chain connects TRBV2 to TRBJ2-1; no firm D call. The germline gives CDR1 SNHLY, CDR2 FYNNEI. V gave up 3 bases and J gave up 5 bases, with 8 bases separating them. The CDR3 has 13 amino acids. The CDR3 here is CASSELRDNEQFF. The CDR3 DNA is TGTGCCAGCAGTGAGCTTAGAGACAATGAGCAGTTCTTC.

The rearrangement uses TRBV27 and TRBJ2-7, with 9 bases fitting TRBD2. The CDR3 extends over 12 amino acids. The V gene's germline CDR1 is MNHEY and CDR2 SMNVEV (reference sequence). Germline trimming cut 4 bases from V and 7 bases from J; bases unmatched to any gene: 2. The CDR3 reads CASSSLAGEQYF. The CDR3 DNA reads as TGTGCCAGCAGTTCCCTAGCGGGAGAGCAGTACTTC.

The chain has TRBV7-9 and TRBJ2-7; TRBD2 matches at 12 bases. V shed 5 bases, J shed 3 bases, and the junction held 5 bases outside the gene matches. Germline loops: CDR1 SEHNR, CDR2 FQNEAQ (reference sequence). The CDR3 is made up of 15 amino acids. CDR3 sequence (DNA): TGTGCCAGCAGCCCCAGGACTAGCGGGGACTACGAGCAGTACTTC. Translation: CASSPRTSGDYEQYF.

The chain uses TRBV12-3 or TRBV12-4 and TRBJ1-5; D ambiguous. Trimming pared 6 bases from V and 5 bases from J, leaving 11 bases between. The CDR3 has 13 amino acids. CDR3 coding DNA: TGTGCCAGCAGCTTTTACCGAGATCAGCCCCAGCATTTT. Translating it yields CASSFYRDQPQHF.

Comment on this clone: A far larger clone is a single base away, which makes a read error likely. The chain has TRBV5-1 and TRBJ2-7; TRBD2 might be the D (5 bases). The CDR3 runs to 11 residues. In germline, CDR1 is SGHRS, CDR2 YFSETQ. V lost 4 bases and J 4 bases, leaving 6 bases between the germline ends. As DNA, the CDR3 is TGCGCCAGCAGCGGGAGTTACGAGCAGTACTTC. Its translation: CASSGSYEQYF. The whole variable domain, remainder taken from reference TRBV5-1 and TRBJ2-7, is KAGVTQTPRYLIKTRGQQVTLSCSPISGHRSVSWYQQTPGQGLQFLFEYFSETQRNKGNFPGRFSGRQFSNSRSEMNVSTLELGDSALYLCASSGSYEQYFGPGTRLTVT.